A single sample gave rise to the 23 T cell receptor beta chains below, sequenced in a study of CD8+ T cells in alopecia areata (dated by TCRdb to 2016 to 2019). The library relied on the immunoSEQ multiplex PCR assay. RNA was extracted from all samples and reverse transcribed into cDNA as template for TCR sequencing. What TCRdb holds here is the immuneACCESS table cut down to in-frame rearrangements. Part of the clones is not present; checked against another copy, under half of the missing clones reflect an unresolved V gene, and the others are unexplained. Present in this sample are a few hundred thousand clones, roughly three fifths of which were seen just once. Of the sample, roughly 1.2% is held by the ten largest clones. What this sample's treatment or condition label stands for: oral pan-JAK inhibitor, 5-10 mg twice daily. Sequences were derived from CD4+ T cells sorted from blood, sampled at approximately week 44, from a patient treated with tofacitinib. These TCRs come from a human donor with alopecia areata.

The chain carries TRBV9 and TRBJ1-6; D may be TRBD1 (5 bases). The germline V gene has CDR1 SGDLS and CDR2 YYNGEE. The CDR3 has 15 amino acids. Between the trimmed V and J ends, which lost 3 bases and 6 bases, there was a span of 13 bases. The CDR3 DNA is TGTGCCAGCAGCGCCGTTGGGGGGAGTAATTCACCCCTCCACTTT. This codes for CASSAVGGSNSPLHF.

The chain couples TRBV25-1 to TRBJ2-1, with D possibly matching TRBD2 (5 bases). Trimming shortened V by 4 bases and J by 7 bases, and 14 bases separated the two germline ends. CDR1 is MGHDK, CDR2 SYGVNS, per germline. The CDR3 runs to 14 residues. As DNA, the CDR3 is TGTGCCAGCAGTGGACGACTACCCCCTAATGAGCAGTTCTTC. This encodes CASSGRLPPNEQFF.

The table lists this clone with a count of one. The chain combines TRBV29-1 with TRBJ2-1, with D possibly matching TRBD1 (6 bases). This CDR3 spans 12 amino acids. Germline CDR1 and CDR2: SQVTM and ANQGSEA. The V and J ends lost 3 bases and 6 bases respectively, with 9 bases between them. This chain's CDR3 is CSVEKQGNEQFF. In nucleotides, the CDR3 is TGCAGCGTTGAGAAACAGGGCAATGAGCAGTTCTTC.

The rearrangement joins TRBV29-1 to TRBJ2-3; no firm D call. The V and J ends lost 8 bases and 4 bases respectively, with 10 bases between them. Germline V gene lookup returns CDR1 SQVTM and CDR2 ANQGSEA. The CDR3 contains 11 residues. This CDR3 is CSQVVADTQYF. CDR3 DNA: TGCAGCCAAGTGGTCGCAGATACGCAGTATTTT.

A few counts support this clone. The V and J genes are TRBV19 and TRBJ1-1; TRBD1 agrees at 7 bases. Germline V CDR1 and CDR2: LNHDA, SQIVND (reference sequence). The CDR3 extends over 14 amino acids. The J segment lost 4 bases and the V segment lost 3 bases, leaving 5 bases of the junction unmatched. DNA for the CDR3: TGTGCCAGTAGTATTGGGGACAGAGCCACTGAAGCTTTCTTT. It codes for CASSIGDRATEAFF.

V and J are TRBV7-9 and TRBJ1-2; D is unclear. Germline V gene data show CDR1 as SEHNR and CDR2 as FQNEAQ (reference sequence). The CDR3 runs 13 residues. V lost 2 bases to trimming and J lost 6 bases, with 10 bases between them. The CDR3 protein is CASSLLSLDGYTF. Written as DNA, the CDR3 is TGTGCCAGCAGCTTACTTAGCCTGGATGGCTACACCTTC.

The J gene is TRBJ2-1, the V gene TRBV6-1; perhaps TRBD1 as D (6 bases). The V gene's germline CDR1 is MNHNS and CDR2 SASEGT. The CDR3 totals 15 residues. V was trimmed by 4 bases and J by 2 bases, leaving 12 bases between them. This CDR3 is CASSGGQGPYNEQFF. The CDR3 DNA sequence: TGTGCCAGCAGTGGGGGGCAGGGTCCCTACAATGAGCAGTTCTTC.

The chain couples TRBV5-1 to TRBJ1-6; 11 positions match TRBD1. Germline CDR1 is SGHRS and CDR2 is YFSETQ. V lost 0 bases to trimming and J lost 8 bases; unmatched junction nucleotides: 4. The CDR3 runs 16 residues. CDR3 coding DNA: TGCGCCAGCAGCTTGGCGGGGACAGGGGGGTATTCACCCCTCCACTTT. Protein product: CASSLAGTGGYSPLHF. Complete variable domain (other parts from reference TRBV5-1 and TRBJ1-6): KAGVTQTPRYLIKTRGQQVTLSCSPISGHRSVSWYQQTPGQGLQFLFEYFSETQRNKGNFPGRFSGRQFSNSRSEMNVSTLELGDSALYLCASSLAGTGGYSPLHFGNGTRLTVT.

Turning to this clone: The sample contains more than one DNA sequence encoding this CDR3. The chain carries TRBV5-1 and TRBJ2-5, with TRBD2 matching 10 bases. Germline-derived CDR1 and CDR2 are SGHRS and YFSETQ. This CDR3 comprises 14 residues. V dropped 4 bases and J dropped 4; count of bases not matched to a gene: 4. CDR3 nucleotides: TGCGCCAGCAGCCCGGGACTAGCGAGAGAGACCCAGTACTTC. Encoded protein: CASSPGLARETQYF.

A few counts support this clone. The chain carries TRBV27 and TRBJ1-2, with a possible D match to TRBD1 (5 bases). The CDR3 is 11 amino acids. CDR1 and CDR2 (germline): MNHEY, SMNVEV (reference sequence). As DNA, the CDR3 is TGTGCATCCAGGGCACGCTATGGCTACACCTTC. This gives the protein CASRARYGYTF.

This chain connects TRBV5-1 to TRBJ1-1; maybe TRBD1 (5 bases). CDR1 and CDR2 (germline): SGHRS, YFSETQ. This CDR3 is 13 amino acids long. The V gene lost 4 bases and the J gene lost 5 bases, with 12 bases spanning the gap. As DNA, the CDR3 is TGCGCCAGCAGCGCCGGGGGGTTAACTGAAGCTTTCTTT. Translation: CASSAGGLTEAFF.

This clone came up a few times. V usage is TRBV19 and J usage is TRBJ2-1, with a possible D match to TRBD2 (5 bases). The CDR3 totals 14 residues. CDR1 is LNHDA and CDR2 is SQIVND in the germline V gene (reference sequence). Trimming cost V 4 bases and J 1 base, with 8 bases left between them. CDR3 DNA: TGTGCCAGTAGTAACCGGGGATCCTACAATGAGCAGTTCTTC. The encoded protein is CASSNRGSYNEQFF.

This chain connects TRBV4-3 to TRBJ2-3; perhaps D is TRBD1 or TRBD2 (6 bases each). CDR1 LGHNA and CDR2 YSLEER come from the germline V gene. The CDR3 totals 16 residues. The germline V and J ends were trimmed by 4 bases and 3 bases, with 17 bases remaining between them. The CDR3 bases are TGCGCCAGCAGCCCCAGTGGTTGGGGGGCTACAGATACGCAGTATTTT. This sequence encodes CASSPSGWGATDTQYF.

This clone has only a few counts. The same CDR3 is also encoded by other DNA sequences in this sample. This chain connects TRBV29-1 to TRBJ2-5; D may be TRBD1 (5 bases). The V end lost 4 bases, the J end lost 1 base, and 10 bases lay between the germline ends. The CDR3 length is 13 residues. Germline lookup yields CDR1 SQVTM and CDR2 ANQGSEA. CDR3: CSVGGRAQETQYF. Written as DNA, the CDR3 is TGCAGCGTTGGGGGCCGGGCCCAAGAGACCCAGTACTTC.

In this sample, this clone turned up a few times. The rearrangement joins TRBV11-2 to TRBJ1-2; 8 bases line up with TRBD1. Germline lookup yields CDR1 SGHAT and CDR2 FQNNGV. The CDR3 consists of 14 residues. V dropped 5 bases and J dropped 2; count of bases not matched to a gene: 4. Here the CDR3 DNA reads TGTGCCAGCAGCCCAGGGGGCTCAAACTATGGCTACACCTTC. It yields the protein CASSPGGSNYGYTF.

J is TRBJ1-4 and V is TRBV2; 8 bases fit TRBD1. Losses at the gene ends were 10 bases for V and 5 bases for J; bases not matched to a gene: 9. There are 14 residues in the CDR3. The germline V gene has CDR1 SNHLY and CDR2 FYNNEI. CDR3 sequence (DNA): TGTGCCATTACCGAGGACAGGGCGAATGAAAAACTGTTTTTT. This sequence encodes CAITEDRANEKLFF.

The chain combines TRBV2 with TRBJ2-1; TRBD2 matches 8 bases. Germline CDR1 reads SNHLY; CDR2 reads FYNNEI. V shed 2 bases and J 5 bases; nucleotides not matched to a gene: 5. The CDR3 length is 15 residues. The CDR3 protein is CASSELTSGNNEQFF. CDR3 DNA: TGTGCCAGCAGTGAACTCACTAGCGGAAACAATGAGCAGTTCTTC.

With respect to this clone: Mismatch with germline at one junction end may stem from a read error. The V and J genes are TRBV11-2 and TRBJ1-1; tentative D call: TRBD1 (5 bases). Per germline, CDR1 SGHAT and CDR2 FQNNGV. This CDR3 contains 15 residues. The CDR3 spells CASSSRPGGAGLIVF. As DNA, the CDR3 is TGTGCCAGCAGCTCCCGGCCGGGCGGGGCGGGTTTAATAGTCTTT.

The chain links TRBV19 to TRBJ2-2, with 7 positions matching TRBD2. The ends lost 4 bases at V and 4 bases at J; junction bases unmatched: 9. The CDR3 extends over 16 amino acids. Per germline, CDR1 LNHDA and CDR2 SQIVND (reference sequence). The CDR3, as DNA: TGTGCCAGTAGTAGACTAGCATCAATCGGCACCGGGGAGCTGTTTTTT. This codes for CASSRLASIGTGELFF.

This chain links TRBV29-1 with TRBJ2-1; D may be TRBD2 (6 bases). CDR1 is SQVTM and CDR2 is ANQGSEA in the germline V gene. This CDR3 is built from 15 residues. With 4 bases removed from V and 7 bases from J, the gap between germline ends came to 20 bases. The CDR3, as DNA: TGCAGCGTTGTCACCGGGGCGGGGTGGCGAAATGAGCAGTTCTTC. Protein product: CSVVTGAGWRNEQFF.

This chain uses TRBV29-1 with TRBJ2-1, with unresolved D. The CDR3 is 12 residues long. Germline CDR1 reads SQVTM; CDR2 reads ANQGSEA. Trimming removed 2 bases at V and 1 base at J, with 3 bases between. The CDR3, as DNA: TGCAGCGTTGAAAAATCCTACAATGAGCAGTTCTTC. This gives the protein CSVEKSYNEQFF.

This clone occurred once. The rearrangement joins TRBV15 to TRBJ1-1; no definite D call. The CDR3 runs to 16 residues. Germline V CDR1 and CDR2: LNHNV, YYDKDF (reference sequence). Trimming took off 4 bases at V and 6 bases at J, with 21 bases between the two ends. This CDR3 is CATSTLGDGQKPEAFF. CDR3 DNA: TGTGCCACCAGCACCTTGGGAGACGGGCAGAAGCCTGAAGCTTTCTTT. The complete variable domain, with remaining parts taken from reference TRBV15 and TRBJ1-1, reads DAMVIQNPRYQVTQFGKPVTLSCSQTLNHNVMYWYQQKSSQAPKLLFHYYDKDFNNEADTPDNFQSRRPNTSFCFLDIRSPGLGDTAMYLCATSTLGDGQKPEAFFGQGTRLTVV.

The chain is built from TRBV19 and TRBJ1-5; TRBD1 matches at 11 bases. There are 16 residues in the CDR3. Germline V gene lookup returns CDR1 LNHDA and CDR2 SQIVND (reference sequence). V lost 4 bases and J lost 3; bases outside the gene matches: 5. The CDR3 DNA reads TGTGCCAGTAGTAAGGGACAGGGGGTCGCCAATCAGCCCCAGCATTTT. Translating it yields CASSKGQGVANQPQHF.